Only a few counts were recorded for the clone carrying this TCR beta chain. Drawing of peripheral blood yielded 7.5 to 10 milliliters from each donor. The data stem from a study of blood T cells in healthy people across ages. The CDR3 sequence is 14 residues long. Germline lookup yields CDR1 SGHKS and CDR2 YYEKEE (reference sequence). V was shortened by 7 bases and J by 6 bases, with 14 bases between the two germline ends. With a J-beta primer mix and a sample-barcoded 5' primer, a second PCR ran roughly 6 to 11 cycles. MiXCR was run by TCRdb on the 5' RACE reads, yielding one entry per CDR3 protein. The table lists roughly 790,000 distinct CDR3 sequences, roughly 47% of them singletons.

Sequences were obtained from blood. The sequence came from a woman between 55 and 75 years old in good health. The chain links TRBV5-5 to TRBJ1-6; unclear D gene. The CDR3 reads CASSGGSPNSPLHF. In nucleotides, the CDR3 is TGTGCCAGCTCGGGAGGGTCTCCTAATTCACCCCTCCACTTT.